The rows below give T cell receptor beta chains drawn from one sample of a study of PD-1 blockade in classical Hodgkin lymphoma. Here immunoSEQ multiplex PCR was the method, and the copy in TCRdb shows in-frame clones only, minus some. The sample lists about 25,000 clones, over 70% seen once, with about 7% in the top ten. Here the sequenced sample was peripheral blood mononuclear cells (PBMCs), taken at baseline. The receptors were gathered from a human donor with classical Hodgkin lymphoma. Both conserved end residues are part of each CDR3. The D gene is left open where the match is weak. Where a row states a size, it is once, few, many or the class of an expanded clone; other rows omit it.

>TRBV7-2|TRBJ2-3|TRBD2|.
CASSPQGLAGDHTDTQYF
TGTGCCAGCAGCCCGCAGGGACTAGCGGGGGACCACACAGATACGCAGTATTTT
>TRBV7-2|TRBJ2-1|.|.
CASSLVRLAGNEQFF
TGTGCCAGCAGCTTAGTTCGTCTAGCTGGAAATGAGCAGTTCTTC
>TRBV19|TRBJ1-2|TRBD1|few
CASSIWVRQGADGYTF
TGTGCCAGTAGTATTTGGGTGCGACAGGGGGCGGATGGCTACACCTTC
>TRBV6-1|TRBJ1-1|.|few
CASSYTGTEAFF
TGTGCCAGCAGCTATACAGGCACTGAAGCTTTCTTT
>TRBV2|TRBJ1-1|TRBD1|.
CASSGGQSHF
TGTGCCAGCAGTGGGGGACAGTCACACTTT
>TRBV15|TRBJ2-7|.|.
CATSREGLQFYF
TGTGCCACCAGCAGAGAAGGGTTACAGTTCTACTTC
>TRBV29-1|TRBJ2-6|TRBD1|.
CSASTGPGANVLTF
TGCAGCGCCTCGACAGGGCCTGGGGCCAACGTCCTGACTTTC
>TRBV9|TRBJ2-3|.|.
CASSVEGGLSTDTQYF
TGTGCCAGCAGCGTAGAAGGGGGGCTGAGCACAGATACGCAGTATTTT
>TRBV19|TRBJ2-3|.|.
CASSIQGTDTQYF
TGTGCCAGTAGTATACAGGGCACAGATACGCAGTATTTT
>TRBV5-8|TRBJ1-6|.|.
CASSGSGLGSYNSPLHF
TGTGCCAGCAGCGGGTCAGGGCTCGGCTCCTATAATTCACCCCTCCACTTT
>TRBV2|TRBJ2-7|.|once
CASSELRRPYEQYF
TGTGCCAGCAGTGAATTGCGTCGCCCCTACGAGCAGTACTTC
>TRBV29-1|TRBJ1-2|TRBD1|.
CSVVFGPGQGNIYGYTF
TGCAGCGTTGTGTTCGGACCGGGACAGGGCAATATCTACGGCTACACCTTC
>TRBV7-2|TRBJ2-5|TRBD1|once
CASSLPHRGWVYF
TGTGCCAGCAGCCTACCCCACAGGGGGTGGGTATACTTC
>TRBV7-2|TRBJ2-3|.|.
CASSLDGQHTDTQYF
TGTGCCAGCAGCTTAGATGGTCAGCACACAGATACGCAGTATTTT
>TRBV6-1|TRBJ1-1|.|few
CASSEEATGTEAFF
TGTGCCAGCAGTGAAGAAGCTACAGGCACTGAAGCTTTCTTT
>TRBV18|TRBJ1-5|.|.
CASSPPWVSNQPQHF
TGTGCCAGCTCACCACCGTGGGTTAGCAATCAGCCCCAGCATTTT
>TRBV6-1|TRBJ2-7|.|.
CASGMVSYEQYF
TGTGCCAGCGGCATGGTAAGCTACGAGCAGTACTTC
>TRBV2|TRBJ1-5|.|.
CASSEGYQPQHF
TGTGCCAGCAGTGAAGGCTATCAGCCCCAGCATTTT
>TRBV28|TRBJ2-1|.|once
CASSFLYYNEQFF
TGTGCCAGCAGTTTTCTCTATTACAATGAGCAGTTCTTC
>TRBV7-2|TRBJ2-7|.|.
CASSLSPLPGEQYF
TGTGCCAGCAGCTTATCCCCCCTCCCAGGGGAGCAGTACTTC
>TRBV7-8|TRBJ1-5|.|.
CASSLGQGPEPQHF
TGTGCCAGCAGCTTAGGGCAGGGCCCCGAGCCCCAGCATTTT
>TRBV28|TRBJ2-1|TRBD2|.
CASSLSGGSGVGNEQFF
TGTGCCAGCAGTTTGTCCGGAGGGAGCGGGGTAGGGAATGAGCAGTTCTTC
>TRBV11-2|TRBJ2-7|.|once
CASSLVSPKGEQYF
TGTGCCAGCAGCTTAGTGTCACCGAAGGGGGAGCAGTACTTC
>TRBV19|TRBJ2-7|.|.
CASSVPGTIIYEQYF
TGTGCCAGTAGTGTTCCGGGGACAATTATCTACGAGCAGTACTTC
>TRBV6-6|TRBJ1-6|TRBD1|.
CASSPRTGQNSPLHF
TGTGCCAGCAGTCCCCGGACAGGCCAAAATTCACCCCTCCACTTT
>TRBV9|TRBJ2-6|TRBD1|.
CASSQTSGTGNSGANVLTF
TGTGCCAGCAGCCAAACCTCCGGGACAGGGAACTCTGGGGCCAACGTCCTGACTTTC
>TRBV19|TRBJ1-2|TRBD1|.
CASSVRTGLTTYGYTF
TGTGCCAGTAGTGTGCGGACAGGGCTAACTACCTATGGCTACACCTTC
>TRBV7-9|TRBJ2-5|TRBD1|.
CASSSRGQGNQETQYF
TGTGCCAGCAGCTCCAGGGGGCAGGGAAACCAAGAGACCCAGTACTTC
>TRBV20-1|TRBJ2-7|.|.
CSARGQYEQYF
TGCAGTGCTAGAGGGCAGTACGAGCAGTACTTC
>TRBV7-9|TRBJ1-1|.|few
CASSRRADTEAFF
TGTGCCAGCAGCCGCAGGGCTGACACTGAAGCTTTCTTT
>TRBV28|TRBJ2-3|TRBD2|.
CASSLSGGGAIRGATQYF
TGTGCCAGCAGTTTATCTGGCGGGGGGGCCATTCGAGGGGCTACGCAGTATTTT
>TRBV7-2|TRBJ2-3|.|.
CASSSSGLTDTQYF
TGTGCCAGCAGCTCGAGCGGGCTCACAGATACGCAGTATTTT
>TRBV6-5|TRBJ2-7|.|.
CASGAYEQYF
TGTGCCAGCGGGGCCTACGAGCAGTACTTC
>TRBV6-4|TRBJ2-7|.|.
CASSDPGIYEQYF
TGTGCCAGCAGTGACCCGGGAATCTACGAGCAGTACTTC
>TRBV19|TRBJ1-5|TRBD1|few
CASTLYRDSSQPQHF
TGTGCCAGTACCCTATACCGGGACAGCTCTCAGCCCCAGCATTTT
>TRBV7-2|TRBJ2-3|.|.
CASSLVSPDTQYF
TGTGCCAGCAGCTTAGTATCCCCAGATACGCAGTATTTT
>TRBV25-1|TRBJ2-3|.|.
CASSAGHRTDTQYF
TGTGCCAGCAGTGCCGGACATCGCACAGATACGCAGTATTTT
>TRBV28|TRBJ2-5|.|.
CASSLTGAGETQYF
TGTGCCAGCAGTTTGACGGGGGCTGGGGAGACCCAGTACTTC
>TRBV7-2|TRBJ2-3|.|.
CASCFLASSTDTQYF
TGTGCCAGCTGCTTCCTAGCGTCTAGCACAGATACGCAGTATTTT
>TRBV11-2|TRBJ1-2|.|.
CASSLDRGQGGYTF
TGTGCCAGCAGCTTAGATCGGGGCCAGGGGGGCTACACCTTC
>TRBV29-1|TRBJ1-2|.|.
CSVELRANYGYTF
TGCAGCGTTGAATTGAGGGCTAACTATGGCTACACCTTC
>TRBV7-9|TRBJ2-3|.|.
CASSLAGWAASTDTQYF
TGTGCCAGCAGCTTAGCAGGTTGGGCAGCTAGCACAGATACGCAGTATTTT
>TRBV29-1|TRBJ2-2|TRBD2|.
CSVPYGGGVNTGELFF
TGCAGCGTCCCGTATGGGGGGGGAGTAAACACCGGGGAGCTGTTTTTT
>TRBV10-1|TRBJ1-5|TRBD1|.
CASRTGGQPQHF
TGCGCCAGCAGAACAGGGGGACAGCCCCAGCATTTT
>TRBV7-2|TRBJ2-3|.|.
CASSSGLYTDTQYF
TGTGCCAGCAGCAGTGGACTGTACACAGATACGCAGTATTTT
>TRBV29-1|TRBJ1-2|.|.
CSVEGRGRDYGYTF
TGCAGCGTTGAAGGGCGAGGGAGGGACTATGGCTACACCTTC